One sample yielded the 2 T cell receptor beta chains listed below, sequenced in a study of shared clonotypes between healthy human individuals. CD8 cells classed as naive were CD45RO-negative and positively selected for CCR7, excluding terminally differentiated effector memory CD45RA+ cells. The data were produced by immunoSEQ multiplex PCR, yet TCRdb's version contains in-frame clones alone and is incomplete. In the table there are about 2.1 million clones, about 93% of which are singletons. Sequencing input: naive CD8+ T cells from PBMCs. The receptors derive from a young man in good health. Some clones in this sample may be carry-over from other donors' samples.

V is TRBV28 and J is TRBJ2-5; the D gene is possibly TRBD1 (5 bases). The CDR3 runs to 13 residues. Trimming stripped 1 base from V and 5 bases from J, with 8 bases between. The V gene's germline CDR1 is MDHEN and CDR2 SYDVKM. CDR3 in DNA: TGTGCCAGCAGTTTATTAGGGGTTGAGACCCAGTACTTC. The encoded protein is CASSLLGVETQYF.

About this clone: This specimen includes other DNA sequences encoding the same CDR3. This sequence joins TRBV7-2 and TRBJ2-7, with no clear D. CDR1 and CDR2 from the germline V gene are SGHTA and FQGNSA. CDR3 length: 13 amino acids. Trimming shortened V by 1 base and J by 3 bases, and 7 bases separated the two germline ends. The chain's CDR3 is CASSLDRVYEQYF. The DNA for the CDR3 is TGTGCCAGCAGCTTAGACAGAGTCTACGAGCAGTACTTC.